The 13 T cell receptor beta chains in this list originate from one sample, sequenced in a study of T cells in women clearing cervical HPV infection. Assay used: immunoSEQ multiplex PCR; TCRdb lists only in-frame clones, some missing. The listing records tens of thousands of clones. The sample consisted of blood buffy coat. The receptors come from a woman aged 18 to 69 with a cervical HPV16 infection that either progressed to CIN3+ or cleared (not recorded which).

A remark on this clone: The CDR3 end falls 3 residues outside the read, so it is completed with the germline J gene. This chain joins TRBV20-1 and TRBJ2-7, with 8 nucleotides matching TRBD1. V lost 3 bases, J lost 3 bases, and 1 base stayed unmatched. This CDR3 contains 12 residues. CDR1 and CDR2 (germline): DFQATT, SNEGSKA (reference sequence). The DNA read from the CDR3 is TGCAGTGCTAGTACAGGGGGCTACGAG. It translates to CSASTGGYE. The CDR3 in its entirety is CSASTGGYEQYF.

With respect to this clone: The CDR3 end is not reached by the read, which stops 3 residues before it; the germline J gene fills it in. The genes are TRBV5-1 and TRBJ1-2; 10 bases match TRBD1. J lost 7 bases, V lost 5 bases, and 11 bases had no gene match. Germline CDR1 and CDR2: SGHRS and YFSETQ. The CDR3 extends over 15 amino acids. This CDR3 is CASREPAGTGVGYTF. CDR3 DNA, as far as it was read: TGCGCCAGCAGGGAGCCCGCCGGGACAGGGGTTGGC. The full variable domain, in which reference TRBV5-1 and TRBJ1-2 provide the parts outside the CDR3, is KAGVTQTPRYLIKTRGQQVTLSCSPISGHRSVSWYQQTPGQGLQFLFEYFSETQRNKGNFPGRFSGRQFSNSRSEMNVSTLELGDSALYLCASREPAGTGVGYTFGSGTRLTVV.

Details on this clone: The read stops 3 residues short of the end of the CDR3; the missing end is completed from the germline J gene. The chain is built from TRBV7-6 and TRBJ2-5; possibly TRBD2 for D (6 bases). V lost 4 bases, J lost 1 base, and 10 bases lay in between. Per the germline V gene, CDR1 is SGHVS and CDR2 is FNYEAQ. CDR3 length: 14 residues. CDR3 bases read: TGTGCCAGCAGCTCTCCGGGACTCCAAGAGACC. The encoded protein is CASSSPGLQET. The CDR3 reads in full as CASSSPGLQETQYF.

About this clone itself: From the germline J gene comes the end of the CDR3, since the read stops 3 residues before it. The chain has TRBV5-6 and TRBJ1-2, with TRBD1 identical over 9 bases. Germline V CDR1 and CDR2: SGHDT, YYEEEE. V dropped 4 bases and J dropped 5; count of bases not matched to a gene: 6. CDR3 length equals 14 residues. CDR3 loop: CASSPTGGGYGYTF. CDR3 DNA, as far as it was read: TGTGCCAGCAGCCCTACAGGGGGCGGTTATGGC.

A note on this clone: The CDR3 goes on 3 residues after the read ends, and that part is filled in from the germline J gene. This sequence joins TRBV5-1 and TRBJ1-1; TRBD1 aligns across 11 bases. Per germline, CDR1 SGHRS and CDR2 YFSETQ. After removal of 4 bases from V and 7 bases from J, the junction contained 12 bases not matched to a gene. The CDR3 loop spans 16 amino acids. CDR3 amino acids: CASSNRGQGGALEAFF. The CDR3 DNA, read in part, is TGCGCCAGCAGCAACAGGGGACAGGGGGGAGCTCTTGAA.

A note on this clone: The read ends 3 residues early relative to the CDR3; the germline J gene fills the gap. This chain uses TRBV9 with TRBJ1-2, with 7 bases that match TRBD1. CDR3 length: 13 residues. J gave up 4 bases and V 0 bases, and 0 bases lay outside the gene matches. The germline CDR1 and CDR2 sequences are SGDLS and YYNGEE. The CDR3 loop reads CASSVDRGYGYTF. The covered CDR3 bases are TGTGCCAGCAGCGTAGACAGGGGCTATGGC.

In the case of this clone: The DNA ends 3 residues before the CDR3 does, and the rest of the CDR3 is filled in from the germline J gene. The chain employs TRBV5-1 and TRBJ2-1; TRBD2 aligns across 16 bases. The CDR3 extends over 17 amino acids. V lost 2 bases and J lost 8; bases outside the gene matches: 7. Per germline, CDR1 SGHRS and CDR2 YFSETQ. This CDR3 is CASSFKVGTSGGDEQFF. Incomplete CDR3 DNA: TGCGCCAGCAGCTTCAAAGTTGGGACTAGCGGGGGGGATGAG.

As to this clone: The CDR3 end lies 3 residues beyond the end of the read and is filled in from the germline J gene. V gene TRBV27 combines with J gene TRBJ1-1; D possibly corresponds to TRBD1 (5 bases). V was clipped by 3 bases and J by 2 bases, with 10 bases between them. Germline CDR1 reads MNHEY; CDR2 reads SMNVEV (reference sequence). This CDR3 spans 14 amino acids. CDR3 DNA, as far as it was read: TGTGCCAGCAGTTTCCAGGGATTCAACACTGAA. Its protein product is CASSFQGFNTE. The whole CDR3 sequence reads CASSFQGFNTEAFF.

With respect to this clone: The read halts 3 residues ahead of the CDR3 end, with the missing end drawn from the germline J gene. V is TRBV29-1 and J is TRBJ2-7; tentatively, D is TRBD1 (6 bases). The CDR3 has 14 residues. V dropped 7 bases and J dropped 0 bases, with 16 bases sitting between them. Per germline, CDR1 SQVTM and CDR2 ANQGSEA. CDR3 loop: CSALTNRDSYEQYF. CDR3 bases read: TGCAGCGCTCTGACCAACAGGGACTCCTACGAG.

With respect to this clone: The CDR3 end lies 3 residues beyond the end of the read and is filled in from the germline J gene. The chain employs TRBV20-1 and TRBJ2-1; D unresolved. Germline lookup yields CDR1 DFQATT and CDR2 SNEGSKA (reference sequence). CDR3 size: 14 residues. The V gene lost 0 bases and the J gene lost 7 bases, with 13 bases spanning the gap. CDR3 residues: CSARDRRKVNEQFF. The sequenced part of the CDR3 DNA is TGCAGTGCTAGAGATCGGCGGAAGGTTAATGAG.

Turning to this clone: The read comes to an end 3 residues before the CDR3 does, leaving the germline J gene to fill in the end. The chain employs TRBV5-4 and TRBJ2-3, with D possibly being TRBD2 (5 bases). This CDR3 has 12 amino acids. V was shortened by 6 bases and J by 6 bases, with 11 bases between the two germline ends. Germline assignment: CDR1 SGHNT and CDR2 YYREEE (reference sequence). The CDR3 region is CASTQPGDTQYF. CDR3 DNA, as far as it was read: TGTGCCAGCACCCAACCGGGGGATACG. The full variable domain, rest sourced from reference TRBV5-4 and TRBJ2-3, is ETGVTQSPTHLIKTRGQQVTLRCSSQSGHNTVSWYQQALGQGPQFIFQYYREEENGRGNFPPRFSGLQFPNYSSELNVNALELDDSALYLCASTQPGDTQYFGPGTRLTVL.

To note about this clone: The read ends 3 residues before the CDR3 terminus; that terminus is restored from the germline J gene. V usage is TRBV13 and J usage is TRBJ1-1; D not certain. CDR3 size: 14 residues. CDR1 PRHDT and CDR2 FYEKMQ come from the germline V gene (reference sequence). V lost 0 bases and J 1 base, leaving 6 bases between the germline ends. The CDR3 here is CASSLGRRNTEAFF. CDR3 DNA, as far as it was read: TGTGCCAGCAGCTTAGGTCGTAGGAACACTGAA.

Remarks on this clone: The read gets to within 3 residues of the CDR3 end, and the germline J gene fills in the rest. The chain carries TRBV7-2 and TRBJ1-5; TRBD1 agrees at 9 bases. The CDR3 is made up of 15 amino acids. The ends lost 5 bases at V and 6 bases at J; junction bases unmatched: 8. CDR1 is SGHTA and CDR2 is FQGNSA in the germline V gene. Incomplete CDR3 DNA: TGTGCCAGCAGCCCCGGGACAGGGCACGGTCAGCCC. Its protein is CASSPGTGHGQP. The whole CDR3 protein is CASSPGTGHGQPQHF.